Each of the 10 T cell receptor beta chains below was sequenced from the same sample in a study of blood T cell repertoires in COVID-19. The protocol was immunoSEQ multiplex PCR, while the TCRdb copy is restricted to in-frame clones and leaves out a portion. The table records under 250,000 clones, 80% to 85% of them present only once. Sequencing was carried out using peripheral blood. Source of these receptors: a man aged 50 to 59 with active or convalescent COVID-19.

This clone was seen a handful of times. V and J are TRBV7-2 and TRBJ1-2; 7 bases agree with TRBD1. Germline lookup yields CDR1 SGHTA and CDR2 FQGNSA. The CDR3 consists of 13 residues. V shed 1 base and J 6 bases; nucleotides not matched to a gene: 2. The CDR3 nucleotides read TGTGCCAGCAGCTTAGGAGGGGGCCATGGCTACACCTTC. Amino acids: CASSLGGGHGYTF. The variable domain in full, with the rest retrieved from reference TRBV7-2 and TRBJ1-2, is GAGVSQSPSNKVTEKGKDVELRCDPISGHTALYWYRQSLGQGLEFLIYFQGNSAPDKSGLPSDRFSAERTGGSVSTLTIQRTQQEDSAVYLCASSLGGGHGYTFGSGTRLTVV.

This chain uses TRBV7-9 with TRBJ1-1; D possibly corresponds to TRBD1 (6 bases). The germline V and J ends were trimmed by 5 bases and 7 bases, with 14 bases remaining between them. Per the germline V gene, CDR1 is SEHNR and CDR2 is FQNEAQ (reference sequence). CDR3 size: 13 residues. The CDR3 bases are TGTGCCAGCAGCGCGGAACGAGGGGGTGAAGCTTTCTTT. Translated, it gives CASSAERGGEAFF.

V and J are TRBV30 and TRBJ2-3; TRBD2 matches 8 bases. The V gene's germline CDR1 is GTSNPN and CDR2 SVGIG (reference sequence). V shed 5 bases and J 2 bases; nucleotides not matched to a gene: 9. The CDR3 consists of 15 residues. The CDR3 DNA follows: TGTGCCTGGCTACGGGGGGGGCCCAACACAGATACGCAGTATTTT. This encodes CAWLRGGPNTDTQYF.

The V call is TRBV12-2, the J call TRBJ1-5. TRBV12-2 represents a pseudogene. This CDR3 region has 15 residues. The CDR3 DNA is TGTGCAAGTCGCTTATACGGGGCGGGGAATCAGCCCCAGCATTTT. It encodes CASRLYGAGNQPQHF.

V and J are TRBV6-5 and TRBJ1-2; maybe TRBD1 (5 bases). This CDR3 is built from 14 residues. The V end lost 6 bases, the J end lost 2 bases, and 13 bases lay between the germline ends. The germline V gene has CDR1 MNHEY and CDR2 SVGAGI. CDR3 protein: CASSPGNRNYGYTF. The CDR3 DNA is TGTGCCAGCAGCCCCGGCAACAGGAACTATGGCTACACCTTC.

The CDR3: CASSGSGTGLSNQPQHF. The CDR3 DNA reads TGCGCCAGCAGTGGATCCGGGACAGGTTTAAGCAATCAGCCCCAGCATTTT. This chain connects TRBV10-2 to TRBJ1-5; 8 nucleotides match TRBD1. The CDR3 is 17 residues long. The V and J ends lost 4 bases and 1 base, in that order; junction bases with no gene match: 9. Germline V gene sequence: CDR1 WSHSY, CDR2 SAAADI.

V and J are TRBV2 and TRBJ1-1; D might be TRBD1 (6 bases). Trimming left V 2 bases short and J 3 bases short, with 13 bases between. CDR1 and CDR2 from the germline V gene are SNHLY and FYNNEI. The CDR3 is 15 amino acids. For the CDR3, the DNA is TGTGCCAGCAGTGAAACGGGGGGGCGAGACACTGAAGCTTTCTTT. Protein product: CASSETGGRDTEAFF.

J is TRBJ2-7 and V is TRBV10-1; the match to TRBD1 covers 8 bases. CDR3 length equals 15 residues. J was trimmed by 0 bases and V by 6 bases; bases with no gene match: 7. Germline CDR1 WNHNN, CDR2 SYGVQD (reference sequence). The CDR3: CASRARGRASYEQYF. Here the CDR3 DNA reads TGCGCCAGCAGGGCCAGGGGGCGGGCCTCCTACGAGCAGTACTTC.

The rearrangement links TRBV2 to TRBJ2-3, with TRBD2 matching over 11 bases. V was clipped by 2 bases and J by 10 bases; unmatched bases: 5. Germline V gene sequence: CDR1 SNHLY, CDR2 FYNNEI. The CDR3 consists of 14 residues. The CDR3 reads CASSELAGGPAQYF. CDR3 DNA: TGTGCCAGCAGTGAACTAGCGGGGGGTCCCGCGCAGTATTTT.

V and J are TRBV5-4 and TRBJ1-4, with 7 bases identical to TRBD1. The trim removed 3 bases at V and 2 bases at J, leaving 7 bases unmatched. Germline V gene sequence: CDR1 SGHNT, CDR2 YYREEE (reference sequence). This CDR3 spans 16 amino acids. For the CDR3, the DNA is TGTGCCAGCAGCTACCCAGGGGGTGGTACTAATGAAAAACTGTTTTTT. This encodes CASSYPGGGTNEKLFF.